Listed below are T cell receptor beta chains from one sample, sequenced in a study of regulatory T cells in long-lasting Graves disease. TCRdb passed the multiplex PCR reads through MiXCR, listing each CDR3 protein once. The repertoire consists of 530,000 or so distinct CDR3 sequences, with about 16% occurring once and the leading ten covering about 12%. The sample also formed part of further work on T cells in Graves' hyperthyroidism and ophthalmopathy.

The specimen comprised peripheral blood mononuclear cells (PBMCs), sampled at new diagnosis, from a patient treated with antithyroid drugs. The receptor set was obtained from a man between 18 and 29 years old with Graves disease. Both conserved end residues are part of each CDR3. D genes are given only for firm matches. Some rows have no size entry. The others give once, few or many, or a class for an expanded clone.

>TRBJ2-1|NA|TRBV2|NA
CASSEESSYNEQFF
TGTGCCAGCAGTGAGGAGAGCTCCTACAATGAGCAGTTCTTC
>TRBJ2-5|many|TRBV3-1|TRBD2
CASSLRVAGNQETQYF
TGTGCCAGCAGCCTCAGAGTAGCGGGTAACCAAGAGACCCAGTACTTC
>TRBJ2-5|few|TRBV3-1|TRBD2
CASSQVRGKELAEMETQYF
TGTGCCAGCAGCCAAGTTCGTGGCAAAGAGCTAGCGGAGATGGAGACCCAGTACTTC
>TRBJ2-7|many|TRBV7-2|TRBD1
CASSLRDSHAYEQYF
TGTGCCAGCAGCTTACGGGACAGCCATGCCTACGAGCAGTACTTC
>TRBJ2-2|few|TRBV20-1|NA
CSARRMNGELFF
TGCAGTGCTAGGCGTATGAACGGGGAGCTGTTTTTT
>TRBJ2-2|many|TRBV12-3/TRBV12-4|NA
CASSPPGNSLTGELFF
TGTGCCAGCAGTCCTCCGGGGAATTCACTCACCGGGGAGCTGTTTTTT
>TRBJ1-4|many|TRBV12-3/TRBV12-4|NA
CVSSWRGYEKLFF
TGTGTCAGCAGCTGGAGGGGGTATGAAAAACTGTTTTTT
>TRBJ1-1|NA|TRBV27|TRBD1
CASSSTFRGSNTEAFF
TGTGCCAGCAGTTCCACCTTCAGGGGGTCGAACACTGAAGCTTTCTTT
>TRBJ1-6|few|TRBV27|NA
CASRAPTSSWSPLHF
TGTGCCAGCAGGGCACCGACCTCTTCTTGGTCACCCCTCCACTTT
>TRBJ2-3|NA|TRBV6-5|NA
CASSYRRSSDTQYF
TGTGCCAGCAGTTATAGGAGGTCGTCAGATACGCAGTATTTT
>TRBJ1-1|few|TRBV6-2/TRBV6-3|NA
CASSYSSRWTEAFF
TGTGCCAGCAGTTACTCTAGCCGGTGGACTGAAGCTTTCTTT
>TRBJ2-7|NA|TRBV6-2/TRBV6-3|NA
CASSYLQESYEQYF
TGTGCCAGCAGTTACCTACAGGAATCCTACGAGCAGTACTTC
>TRBJ2-6|many|TRBV28|NA
CASSFPLISSGANVLTF
TGTGCCAGCAGTTTCCCGCTTATTAGCTCTGGGGCCAACGTCCTGACTTTC
>TRBJ2-5|many|TRBV24-1|TRBD2
CATSDGRGGETQYF
TGTGCCACCAGTGACGGGAGGGGCGGCGAGACCCAGTACTTC
>TRBJ1-1|NA|TRBV6-1|NA
CASRDKGKGPEAFF
TGTGCCAGCCGCGATAAGGGGAAGGGACCTGAAGCTTTCTTT
>TRBJ1-2|NA|TRBV24-1|NA
CATSAGGEANYGYTF
TGTGCCACCAGCGCGGGCGGAGAGGCAAACTATGGCTACACCTTC
>TRBJ2-1|many|TRBV20-1|NA
CSANFYNEQFF
TGCAGTGCTAATTTTTACAATGAGCAGTTCTTC
>TRBJ2-2|few|TRBV6-1|NA
CATRSANTGELFF
TGTGCCACCCGAAGCGCGAACACCGGGGAGCTGTTTTTT
>TRBJ1-1|NA|TRBV30|TRBD1
CAIDRVITEAFF
TGTGCTATCGACAGGGTCATCACTGAAGCTTTCTTT
>TRBJ2-5|many|TRBV18|NA
CASSPSETQYF
TGTGCCAGCTCACCCTCCGAGACCCAGTACTTC
>TRBJ1-4|NA|TRBV7-2|TRBD1
CASSPGQVINEKLFF
TGTGCCAGCAGCCCCGGACAGGTCATTAATGAAAAACTGTTTTTT
>TRBJ2-3|few|TRBV20-1|TRBD2
CSARRGGRPDTQYF
TGCAGTGCTAGGAGGGGCGGGAGGCCAGATACGCAGTATTTT
>TRBJ1-1|NA|TRBV6-1|NA
CACSLHLNTEAFF
TGTGCCTGCAGCCTCCACTTGAACACTGAAGCTTTCTTT
>TRBJ2-7|many|TRBV28|NA
CASSLLGTVYEQYF
TGTGCCAGCAGTTTATTGGGGACCGTATACGAGCAGTACTTC
>TRBJ2-7|many|TRBV20-1|TRBD2
CSATGTSGSYEQYF
TGCAGTGCAACCGGGACTAGCGGGAGTTACGAGCAGTACTTC
>TRBJ2-7|many|TRBV29-1|NA
CSVGGQPSGYEQYF
TGCAGCGTTGGTGGGCAGCCCTCGGGCTACGAGCAGTACTTC
>TRBJ2-1|few|TRBV30|NA
CAWSPTHRDEQFF
TGTGCCTGGAGTCCGACCCACCGGGATGAGCAGTTCTTC
>TRBJ1-6|many|TRBV3-1|NA
CASSQGLGSNSPLHF
TGTGCCAGCAGCCAAGGGCTGGGATCCAATTCACCCCTCCACTTT
>TRBJ1-4|NA|TRBV7-2|TRBD1
CASSYNEGGQIATNEKLFF
TGTGCCAGCAGCTACAACGAGGGGGGACAGATAGCAACTAATGAAAAACTGTTTTTT
>TRBJ1-1|NA|TRBV15|TRBD1
CATSRGPGGNTEAFF
TGTGCCACCAGCAGAGGTCCAGGGGGGAACACTGAAGCTTTCTTT
>TRBJ1-4|NA|TRBV6-1|NA
CASSPFLGEKLFF
TGTGCCAGCAGCCCATTTCTGGGAGAAAAACTGTTTTTT
>TRBJ1-3|NA|TRBV9|NA
CASSSLGGSGNTIYF
TGTGCCAGCAGCTCCCTCGGGGGGTCTGGAAACACCATATATTTT
>TRBJ2-7|many|TRBV20-1|NA
CSASVGIGSYEQYF
TGCAGTGCTAGTGTGGGGATAGGCTCCTACGAGCAGTACTTC
>TRBJ2-7|NA|TRBV10-2|TRBD2
CANSDQRGSYEQYF
TGCGCCAACAGTGATCAGCGGGGATCCTACGAGCAGTACTTC
>TRBJ2-7|many|TRBV27|NA
CASSRPGVLAFKQYF
TGTGCCAGCAGTCGCCCCGGTGTACTAGCATTCAAGCAGTACTTC
>TRBJ2-7|NA|TRBV13|NA
CAGSSGVLYEQYF
TGTGCCGGCAGCTCCGGGGTACTCTACGAGCAGTACTTC
>TRBJ2-3|few|TRBV7-9|TRBD2
CASSFRGGRTDTQYF
TGTGCCAGCAGCTTCAGAGGCGGGAGAACAGATACGCAGTATTTT
>TRBJ2-7|many|TRBV2|NA
CASNRGSHEQYF
TGTGCCAGCAATCGGGGTTCCCACGAGCAGTACTTC
>TRBJ1-2|many|TRBV6-1|NA
CASRLSYANYGYTF
TGTGCCAGCAGGCTCTCCTATGCGAACTATGGCTACACCTTC
>TRBJ2-4|many|TRBV7-2|NA
CASSSGGTNKGDIQYF
TGTGCCAGCAGCTCAGGGGGGACTAACAAGGGAGACATTCAGTACTTC
>TRBJ1-1|once|TRBV5-4|TRBD1
CASSSTGAPEAFF
TGTGCCAGCAGCTCGACAGGGGCCCCTGAAGCTTTCTTT
>TRBJ2-7|many|TRBV20-1|TRBD1
CSATLSGTGPSYEQYF
TGCAGTGCTACTTTGTCCGGGACAGGGCCCTCCTACGAGCAGTACTTC
>TRBJ2-1|many|TRBV20-1|TRBD2
CSAVTSGSKSEQFF
TGCAGTGCTGTCACTAGCGGGAGCAAAAGTGAGCAGTTCTTC
>TRBJ2-5|many|TRBV20-1|TRBD2
CSARVSGIVGTQYF
TGCAGTGCTAGAGTTAGCGGGATTGTCGGGACCCAGTACTTC
>TRBJ2-3|few|TRBV20-1|TRBD2
CSASSSGRNRDTQYF
TGCAGTGCTAGCTCTAGCGGGAGAAATAGGGATACGCAGTATTTT
>TRBJ2-3|many|TRBV12-3/TRBV12-4|NA
CASSLFPSPSTDTQYF
TGTGCCAGCAGTTTATTCCCGAGTCCCAGCACAGATACGCAGTATTTT
>TRBJ2-5|few|TRBV5-1|TRBD1
CASSKTTGLRETQYF
TGCGCCAGCAGCAAAACGACAGGGCTGCGAGAGACCCAGTACTTC
>TRBJ2-7|many|TRBV3-1|NA
CASSQRTGAPYEQYF
TGTGCCAGCAGCCAGAGGACGGGAGCTCCCTACGAGCAGTACTTC
>TRBJ1-3|NA|TRBV5-1|TRBD1
CASSPLIGQEGGNTIYF
TGCGCCAGCAGCCCGCTAATCGGACAGGAGGGCGGAAACACCATATATTTT
>TRBJ2-7|few|TRBV20-1|NA
CSARDLEGGDYEQYF
TGCAGTGCTAGAGATCTGGAGGGAGGAGACTACGAGCAGTACTTC
>TRBJ2-1|many|TRBV7-9|TRBD2
CASSLISGLAGEQFF
TGTGCCAGCAGCTTAATATCGGGACTAGCGGGAGAGCAGTTCTTC
>TRBJ1-1|many|TRBV2|NA
CASSPWGGNTEAFF
TGTGCCAGCAGCCCTTGGGGGGGGAACACTGAAGCTTTCTTT